The 22 T cell receptor beta chains presented below share a single source sample, sequenced in a study of T-cell memory formation after mild COVID-19. TCRdb reprocessed the 5' RACE reads via MiXCR and lists one record per CDR3 protein. The sample carries about 430,000 distinct CDR3 sequences, approximately 24% recorded once. The sequenced sample consisted of PBMCs or a T cell subset sorted from them (not recorded which). The receptor source for this set is an adult woman who had mild COVID-19 (a few samples of this study predate the infection). Cell type and time point are not known.

This clonotype was recorded a few times. This chain uses TRBV5-1 with TRBJ2-1, with D possibly being TRBD1 (5 bases). V dropped 6 bases and J dropped 0 bases, with 10 bases sitting between them. Germline values: CDR1 SGHRS, CDR2 YFSETQ. CDR3 length: 14 amino acids. For the CDR3, the DNA is TGCGCCAGCACGGAACAGGCCTCCTACAATGAGCAGTTCTTC. This translates into CASTEQASYNEQFF.

The genes are TRBV7-9 and TRBJ2-3, with D perhaps matching TRBD1 (6 bases). The CDR3 length is 12 residues. The V end lost 7 bases, the J end lost 5 bases, and 10 bases lay between the germline ends. Germline assignment: CDR1 SEHNR and CDR2 FQNEAQ (reference sequence). CDR3 amino acids: CASNREGDTQYF. In DNA, the CDR3 is TGTGCCAGCAACAGGGAAGGAGATACGCAGTATTTT.

The V and J genes are TRBV20-1 and TRBJ1-5; weak D call: TRBD1 (6 bases). The germline gives CDR1 DFQATT, CDR2 SNEGSKA (reference sequence). Trimming pared 5 bases from V and 6 bases from J, leaving 20 bases between. This CDR3 contains 15 residues. The CDR3 sequence: CSALEGGSGFQPQHF. The CDR3 nucleotides read TGCAGTGCTTTAGAGGGGGGGTCAGGGTTTCAGCCCCAGCATTTT.

This clonotype was observed a few times. V is TRBV7-9 and J is TRBJ1-3; D gene ambiguous. Germline V gene lookup returns CDR1 SEHNR and CDR2 FQNEAQ (reference sequence). The CDR3 spans 16 residues. Trimming took off 5 bases at V and 2 bases at J, with 16 bases between the two ends. CDR3: CASSPPGVLTGNTIYF. The CDR3 DNA sequence: TGTGCCAGCAGCCCGCCCGGGGTACTAACTGGAAACACCATATATTTT.

The V call is TRBV20-1, the J call TRBJ1-5, with D perhaps TRBD1 (6 bases). V lost 3 bases, J lost 2 bases, and 17 bases lay in between. In germline, CDR1 is DFQATT, CDR2 SNEGSKA (reference sequence). This CDR3 has 16 residues. The CDR3 region is CSASAGATGGNQPQHF. CDR3 nucleotide sequence: TGCAGTGCTAGTGCAGGGGCCACAGGCGGCAATCAGCCCCAGCATTTT.

This clonotype showed up many times. The rearrangement uses TRBV2 and TRBJ1-1, with D tentatively TRBD1 (6 bases). Trimming left V 6 bases short and J 1 base short, with 15 bases between. Germline loops: CDR1 SNHLY, CDR2 FYNNEI. The length of the CDR3 is 15 residues. The CDR3 DNA sequence: TGTGCCAGCAGGGACTCGACAGGAGGGAACACTGAAGCTTTCTTT. Protein sequence: CASRDSTGGNTEAFF.

The chain carries TRBV15 and TRBJ1-4, with D unclear. Germline lookup yields CDR1 LNHNV and CDR2 YYDKDF (reference sequence). This CDR3 has 15 residues. V lost 0 bases and J lost 8, with 13 bases in between. The CDR3, as DNA: TGTGCCACCAGCAGAGATCTTAGGACCTCGGAAAAACTGTTTTTT. It codes for CATSRDLRTSEKLFF.

The chain uses TRBV14 and TRBJ2-1; 8 nucleotides agree with TRBD2. Trimming at V came to 7 bases and at J to 8 bases, leaving 10 bases not matched to a gene. CDR1 is SGHDN, CDR2 FVKESK, per germline. The CDR3 covers 14 residues. In nucleotides, the CDR3 is TGTGCCAGCACCCTAGCGGGTGGGGTTGATGAGCAGTTCTTC. Protein product: CASTLAGGVDEQFF.

This clonotype was observed a few times. The V call is TRBV5-6, the J call TRBJ1-5; D gene unclear. CDR3 length: 15 residues. V lost 0 bases and J 9 bases, leaving 16 bases between the germline ends. From germline, CDR1 is SGHDT and CDR2 YYEEEE. CDR3 bases: TGTGCCAGCAGCTTGGGGTCGTCTCCCGGTGGGCCCCAGCATTTT. It codes for CASSLGSSPGGPQHF.

A few counts support this clonotype. The chain is built from TRBV2 and TRBJ2-7; maybe TRBD1 (5 bases). Germline CDR1 is SNHLY and CDR2 is FYNNEI. CDR3 size: 13 residues. V lost 5 bases to trimming and J lost 3 bases, with 11 bases between them. The CDR3 is CASSLDNFYEQYF. The CDR3 DNA reads as TGTGCCAGCAGTTTGGACAACTTCTACGAGCAGTACTTC.

The chain joins TRBV24-1 to TRBJ2-3; 9 positions agree with TRBD2. Germline trimming cut 3 bases from V and 2 bases from J; bases unmatched to any gene: 8. From germline, CDR1 is KGHDR and CDR2 SFDVKD. This CDR3 comprises 17 residues. The CDR3 DNA is TGTGCCACCAGTGATGTGGGACTAGCTGGGATCACAGATACGCAGTATTTT. As protein: CATSDVGLAGITDTQYF.

This clonotype was seen a few times. The chain couples TRBV20-1 to TRBJ2-3; TRBD2 agrees at 9 bases. Germline loops: CDR1 DFQATT, CDR2 SNEGSKA (reference sequence). There are 16 residues in the CDR3. V shed 4 bases and J 2 bases; nucleotides not matched to a gene: 10. The CDR3 region has the DNA TGCAGTGCTACCGACCGACGCGGGAGGGCCACAGATACGCAGTATTTT. This codes for CSATDRRGRATDTQYF.

Only a few counts were recorded for this clonotype. An end of the junction does not agree with germline; a read error may underlie this. CDR3 sequence: CASSLGVAELF. The CDR3 DNA is TGTGCCAGCAGTTTGGGAGTAGCGGAGCTCTTC. This chain links TRBV12-3 or TRBV12-4 with TRBJ2-1; tentatively, D is TRBD2 (6 bases). The CDR3 has 11 amino acids.

This clonotype was picked up a small number of times. One end of the junction varies from germline; a read error may be responsible. J is TRBJ2-2 and V is TRBV12-3 or TRBV12-4; TRBD1 is a possible D gene (6 bases). The CDR3 runs 11 residues. The CDR3 DNA reads TGTGCCAGCAGTGGAAACAGGGAGATGTTTTTT. Protein: CASSGNREMFF.

V gene TRBV27 combines with J gene TRBJ2-5, with TRBD2 matching 13 bases. V gave up 4 bases and J gave up 5 bases; unmatched junction bases: 22. Germline CDR1 is MNHEY and CDR2 is SMNVEV (reference sequence). The CDR3 contains 21 residues. CDR3 sequence: CASSSTSTSGGAHIPWETQYF. CDR3 in DNA: TGTGCCAGCAGTTCGACCTCCACTAGCGGGGGGGCCCATATTCCCTGGGAGACCCAGTACTTC.

The rearrangement links TRBV7-2 to TRBJ2-3; D gene unclear. The length of the CDR3 is 14 residues. Trimming took off 1 base at V and 1 base at J, with 6 bases between the two ends. Germline values: CDR1 SGHTA, CDR2 FQGNSA. CDR3 residues: CASSLETRTDTQYF. CDR3 in DNA: TGTGCCAGCAGCTTAGAAACCCGCACAGATACGCAGTATTTT.

The table lists this clonotype with a few counts. The CDR3, as DNA: TGTGCCAGCACCCAGGACAGGGGGATTAAAGGTTTCATGGGGGATGAGCAGTTCTTC. Its translation is CASTQDRGIKGFMGDEQFF. This chain joins TRBV7-9 and TRBJ2-1; 10 nucleotides align to TRBD1. Germline trimming cut 7 bases from V and 8 bases from J; bases unmatched to any gene: 23. This CDR3 comprises 19 residues. Germline values: CDR1 SEHNR, CDR2 FQNEAQ (reference sequence).

The rearrangement joins TRBV2 to TRBJ1-2; 8 bases are a match to TRBD1. Germline loops: CDR1 SNHLY, CDR2 FYNNEI. Trimming removed 6 bases from V and 5 bases from J; junction bases left unmatched: 8. The CDR3 consists of 14 residues. The CDR3 coding sequence is TGTGCCAGCAGAAGGGGGCAGGGGGCTTATGGCTACACCTTC. This codes for CASRRGQGAYGYTF.

In this sample, this clonotype turned up many times. The V and J genes are TRBV12-3 or TRBV12-4 and TRBJ2-1, with D perhaps matching TRBD1 (6 bases). The ends were cut back, 5 bases at V and 5 bases at J, with 16 bases in the middle. The CDR3 totals 15 residues. Written as DNA, the CDR3 is TGTGCCAGCAGTCCACAGGGAAAGTTCGACAATGAGCAGTTCTTC. Protein sequence: CASSPQGKFDNEQFF.

This clonotype was counted only a few times. The chain recombines TRBV20-1 with TRBJ2-7; 8 positions agree with TRBD2. With 1 base clipped from V and 3 bases from J, the junction kept 14 bases outside the gene matches. Germline values: CDR1 DFQATT, CDR2 SNEGSKA (reference sequence). The CDR3 is 17 amino acids. The CDR3 spells CSARGSGAPTTLYEQYF. For the CDR3, the DNA is TGCAGTGCTAGAGGTAGCGGGGCCCCCACTACCCTCTACGAGCAGTACTTC.

V usage is TRBV27 and J usage is TRBJ1-1; 8 positions agree with TRBD1. This CDR3 is built from 16 residues. V dropped 5 bases and J dropped 0; count of bases not matched to a gene: 8. The germline V gene encodes CDR1 MNHEY and CDR2 SMNVEV (reference sequence). CDR3 in DNA: TGTGCCAGCAGTCAGAGAAGACAGGGGATGAACACTGAAGCTTTCTTT. This translates into CASSQRRQGMNTEAFF.

Note on this clonotype: Its ends do not fully match the called genes, so a read error is possible. This chain links TRBV6-1 with TRBJ1-1, with 8 bases lining up with TRBD1. CDR1 is MNHNS and CDR2 is SASEGT in the germline V gene. This CDR3 is 16 amino acids long. The CDR3 DNA sequence: TGTGCCAGCAGGGAAGGACAGGGAAGGTTTATGACTGAAGCTTTCTTT. It yields the protein CASREGQGRFMTEAFF.